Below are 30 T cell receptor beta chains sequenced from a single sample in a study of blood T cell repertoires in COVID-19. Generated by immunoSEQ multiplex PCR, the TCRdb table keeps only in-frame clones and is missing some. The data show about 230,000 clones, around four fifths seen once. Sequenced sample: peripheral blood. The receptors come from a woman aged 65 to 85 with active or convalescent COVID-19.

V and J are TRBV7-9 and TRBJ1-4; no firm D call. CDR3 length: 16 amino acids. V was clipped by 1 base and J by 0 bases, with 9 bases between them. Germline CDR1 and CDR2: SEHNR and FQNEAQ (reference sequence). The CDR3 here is CASSLDPGTTNEKLFF. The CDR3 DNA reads TGTGCCAGCAGCTTAGACCCCGGGACAACTAATGAAAAACTGTTTTTT.

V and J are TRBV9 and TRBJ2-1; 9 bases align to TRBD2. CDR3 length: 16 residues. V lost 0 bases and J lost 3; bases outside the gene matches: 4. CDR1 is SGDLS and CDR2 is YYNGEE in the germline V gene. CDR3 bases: TGTGCCAGCAGCGTAGAAGCGGGGGGCTTCTACAATGAGCAGTTCTTC. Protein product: CASSVEAGGFYNEQFF.

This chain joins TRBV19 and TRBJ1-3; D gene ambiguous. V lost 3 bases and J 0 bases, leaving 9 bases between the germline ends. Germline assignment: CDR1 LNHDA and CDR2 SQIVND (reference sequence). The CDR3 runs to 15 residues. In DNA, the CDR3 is TGTGCCAGTAGTATGCACAGCCTCTCTGGAAACACCATATATTTT. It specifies CASSMHSLSGNTIYF. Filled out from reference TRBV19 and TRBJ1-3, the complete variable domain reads DGGITQSPKYLFRKEGQNVTLSCEQNLNHDAMYWYRQDPGQGLRLIYYSQIVNDFQKGDIAEGYSVSREKKESFPLTVTSAQKNPTAFYLCASSMHSLSGNTIYFGEGSWLTVV.

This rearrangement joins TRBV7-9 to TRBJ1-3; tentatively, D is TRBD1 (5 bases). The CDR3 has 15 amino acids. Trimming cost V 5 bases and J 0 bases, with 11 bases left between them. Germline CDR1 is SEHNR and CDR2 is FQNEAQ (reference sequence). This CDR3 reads CASSPGGNSGNTIYF. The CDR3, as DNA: TGTGCCAGCAGCCCGGGGGGGAACTCTGGAAACACCATATATTTT.

Here the CDR3 reads CASRTQGPGNTIYF. In nucleotides, the CDR3 is TGTGCCAGCCGGACACAGGGGCCTGGAAACACCATATATTTT. The chain couples TRBV19 to TRBJ1-3; 7 bases map to TRBD1. The CDR3 covers 14 residues. V shed 9 bases, J shed 2 bases, and the junction held 7 bases outside the gene matches. The germline V gene encodes CDR1 LNHDA and CDR2 SQIVND (reference sequence). The full variable domain, completed using reference TRBV19 and TRBJ1-3, is DGGITQSPKYLFRKEGQNVTLSCEQNLNHDAMYWYRQDPGQGLRLIYYSQIVNDFQKGDIAEGYSVSREKKESFPLTVTSAQKNPTAFYLCASRTQGPGNTIYFGEGSWLTVV.

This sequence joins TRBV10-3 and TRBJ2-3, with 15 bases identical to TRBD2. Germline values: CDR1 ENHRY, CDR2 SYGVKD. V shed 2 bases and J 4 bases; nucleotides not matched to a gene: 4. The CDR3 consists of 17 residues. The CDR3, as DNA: TGTGCCATCAGTGAGGGACTAGCGGGAGGGTTACCAGATACGCAGTATTTT. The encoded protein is CAISEGLAGGLPDTQYF.

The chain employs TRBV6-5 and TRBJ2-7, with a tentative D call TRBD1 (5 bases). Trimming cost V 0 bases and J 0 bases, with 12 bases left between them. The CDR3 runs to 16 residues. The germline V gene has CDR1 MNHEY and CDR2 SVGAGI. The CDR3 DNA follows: TGTGCCAGCAGTTACTCCCAGGGCTTTCCCTCCTACGAGCAGTACTTC. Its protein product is CASSYSQGFPSYEQYF.

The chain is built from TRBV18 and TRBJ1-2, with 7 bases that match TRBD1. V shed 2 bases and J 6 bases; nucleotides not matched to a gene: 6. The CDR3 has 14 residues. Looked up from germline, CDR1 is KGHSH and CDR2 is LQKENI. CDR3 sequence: CASSPSVDRDGYTF. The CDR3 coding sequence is TGTGCCAGCTCACCATCAGTAGACAGGGATGGCTACACCTTC.

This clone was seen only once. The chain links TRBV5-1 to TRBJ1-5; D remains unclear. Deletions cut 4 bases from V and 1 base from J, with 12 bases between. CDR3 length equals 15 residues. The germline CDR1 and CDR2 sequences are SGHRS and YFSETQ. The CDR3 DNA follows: TGCGCCAGCAGCCGAGATGGCGGAAGCAATCAGCCCCAGCATTTT. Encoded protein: CASSRDGGSNQPQHF. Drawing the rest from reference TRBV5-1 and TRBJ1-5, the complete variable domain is KAGVTQTPRYLIKTRGQQVTLSCSPISGHRSVSWYQQTPGQGLQFLFEYFSETQRNKGNFPGRFSGRQFSNSRSEMNVSTLELGDSALYLCASSRDGGSNQPQHFGDGTRLSIL.

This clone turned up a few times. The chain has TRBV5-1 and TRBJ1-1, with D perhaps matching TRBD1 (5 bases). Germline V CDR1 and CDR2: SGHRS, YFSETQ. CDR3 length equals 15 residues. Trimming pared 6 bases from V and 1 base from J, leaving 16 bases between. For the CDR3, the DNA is TGCGCCAGCACAAATCCAGGGAACCCGAACACTGAAGCTTTCTTT. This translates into CASTNPGNPNTEAFF.

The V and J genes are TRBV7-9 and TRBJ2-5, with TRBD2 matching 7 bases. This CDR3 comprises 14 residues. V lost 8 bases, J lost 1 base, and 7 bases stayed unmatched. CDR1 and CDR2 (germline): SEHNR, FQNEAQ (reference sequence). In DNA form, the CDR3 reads TGTGCCAGCGGACGGGGGGAACCCCAAGAGACCCAGTACTTC. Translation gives CASGRGEPQETQYF. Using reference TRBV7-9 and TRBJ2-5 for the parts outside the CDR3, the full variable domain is DTGVSQNPRHKITKRGQNVTFRCDPISEHNRLYWYRQTLGQGPEFLTYFQNEAQLEKSRLLSDRFSAERPKGSFSTLEIQRTEQGDSAMYLCASGRGEPQETQYFGPGTRLLVL.

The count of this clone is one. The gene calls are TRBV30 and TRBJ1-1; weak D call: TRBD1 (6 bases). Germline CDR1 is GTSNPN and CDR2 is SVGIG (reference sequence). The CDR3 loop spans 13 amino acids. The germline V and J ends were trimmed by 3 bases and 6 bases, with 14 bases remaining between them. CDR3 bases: TGTGCCTGGAGAGGACAGCCCCTCGCTGAAGCTTTCTTT. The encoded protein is CAWRGQPLAEAFF.

CDR3 bases: TGTGCCTGGAGCCGATTTCCGGGGAATGAAAAACTGTTTTTT. Translated: CAWSRFPGNEKLFF. This rearrangement joins TRBV30 to TRBJ1-4; D uncertain. The CDR3 runs to 14 residues. V was clipped by 3 bases and J by 5 bases, with 13 bases between them. The germline V gene has CDR1 GTSNPN and CDR2 SVGIG (reference sequence).

This chain's CDR3 is CASSPAGDAGYEQYF. For the CDR3, the DNA is TGTGCCAGCAGCCCAGCGGGGGACGCGGGTTACGAGCAGTACTTC. The V call is TRBV11-3, the J call TRBJ2-7, with 8 bases lining up with TRBD2. Per the germline V gene, CDR1 is SGHNT and CDR2 is YENEEA. V trimming: 5 bases; J trimming: 4 bases; junction bases outside the gene matches: 10. This CDR3 is 15 amino acids long.

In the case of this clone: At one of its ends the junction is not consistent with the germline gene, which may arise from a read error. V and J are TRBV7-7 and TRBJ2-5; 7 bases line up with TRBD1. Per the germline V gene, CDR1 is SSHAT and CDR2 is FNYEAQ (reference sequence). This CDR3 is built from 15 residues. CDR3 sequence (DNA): TGTGCTAGCAGCTTCGGGATGACAGGGCAAGAGACCCAGTACTTC. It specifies CASSFGMTGQETQYF.

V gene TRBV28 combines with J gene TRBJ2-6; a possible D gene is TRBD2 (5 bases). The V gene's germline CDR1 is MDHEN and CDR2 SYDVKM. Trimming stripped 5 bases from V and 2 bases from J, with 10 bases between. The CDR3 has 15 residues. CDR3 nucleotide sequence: TGTGCCAGCAGTCCGGGGAGTGCTGGGGCCAACGTCCTGACTTTC. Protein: CASSPGSAGANVLTF.

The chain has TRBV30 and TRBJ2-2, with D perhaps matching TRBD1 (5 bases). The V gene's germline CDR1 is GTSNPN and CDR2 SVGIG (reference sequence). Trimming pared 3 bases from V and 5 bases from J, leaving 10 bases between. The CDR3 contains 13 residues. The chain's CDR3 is CAWREDTTGELFF. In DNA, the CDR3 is TGTGCCTGGAGAGAGGACACAACCGGGGAGCTGTTTTTT. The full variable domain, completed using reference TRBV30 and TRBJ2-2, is SQTIHQWPATLVQPVGSPLSLECTVEGTSNPNLYWYRQAAGRGLQLLFYSVGIGQISSEVPQNLSASRPQDRQFILSSKKLLLSDSGFYLCAWREDTTGELFFGEGSRLTVL.

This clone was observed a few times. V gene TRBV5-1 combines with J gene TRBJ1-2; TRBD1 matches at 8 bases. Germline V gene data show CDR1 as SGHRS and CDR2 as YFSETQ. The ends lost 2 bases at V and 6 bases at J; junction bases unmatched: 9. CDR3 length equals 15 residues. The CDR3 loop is CASSFPQGDADGYTF. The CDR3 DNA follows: TGCGCCAGCAGCTTCCCACAGGGGGATGCAGATGGCTACACCTTC.

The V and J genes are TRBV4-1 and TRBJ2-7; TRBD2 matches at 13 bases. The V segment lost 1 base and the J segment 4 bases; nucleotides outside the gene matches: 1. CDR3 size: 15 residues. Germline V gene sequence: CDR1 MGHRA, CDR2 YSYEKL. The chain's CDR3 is CASSQGTSGGYEQYF. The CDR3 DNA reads TGCGCCAGCAGCCAAGGGACTAGCGGGGGATACGAGCAGTACTTC.

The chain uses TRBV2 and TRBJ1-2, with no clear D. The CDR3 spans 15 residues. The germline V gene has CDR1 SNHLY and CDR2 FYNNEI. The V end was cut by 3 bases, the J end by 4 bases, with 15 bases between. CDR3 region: CASSERAGGFYGYTF. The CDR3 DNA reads TGTGCCAGCAGTGAGAGGGCTGGAGGGTTCTATGGCTACACCTTC. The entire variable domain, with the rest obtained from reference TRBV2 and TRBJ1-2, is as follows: EPEVTQTPSHQVTQMGQEVILRCVPISNHLYFYWYRQILGQKVEFLVSFYNNEISEKSEIFDDQFSVERPDGSNFTLKIRSTKLEDSAMYFCASSERAGGFYGYTFGSGTRLTVV.

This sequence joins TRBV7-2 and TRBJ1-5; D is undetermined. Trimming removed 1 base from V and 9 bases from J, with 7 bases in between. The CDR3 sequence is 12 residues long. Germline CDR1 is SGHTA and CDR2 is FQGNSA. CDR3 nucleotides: TGTGCCAGCAGCTTAGGGGCGGGGCCCCAGCATTTT. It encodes CASSLGAGPQHF. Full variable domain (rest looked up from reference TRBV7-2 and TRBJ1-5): GAGVSQSPSNKVTEKGKDVELRCDPISGHTALYWYRQSLGQGLEFLIYFQGNSAPDKSGLPSDRFSAERTGGSVSTLTIQRTQQEDSAVYLCASSLGAGPQHFGDGTRLSIL.

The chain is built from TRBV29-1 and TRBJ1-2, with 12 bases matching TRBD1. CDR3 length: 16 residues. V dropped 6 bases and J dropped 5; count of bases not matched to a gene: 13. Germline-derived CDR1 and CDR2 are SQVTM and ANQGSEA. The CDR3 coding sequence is TGCAGCGTCGATGTCGGGACAGGGGGCCTCGCATATGGCTACACCTTC. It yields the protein CSVDVGTGGLAYGYTF. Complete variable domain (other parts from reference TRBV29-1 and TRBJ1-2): SAVISQKPSRDICQRGTSLTIQCQVDSQVTMMFWYRQQPGQSLTLIATANQGSEATYESGFVIDKFPISRPNLTFSTLTVSNMSPEDSSIYLCSVDVGTGGLAYGYTFGSGTRLTVV.

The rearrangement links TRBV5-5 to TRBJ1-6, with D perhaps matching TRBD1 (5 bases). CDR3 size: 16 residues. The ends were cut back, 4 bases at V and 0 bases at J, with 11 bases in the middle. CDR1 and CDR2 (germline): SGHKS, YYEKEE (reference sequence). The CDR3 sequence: CASSLLGGSYNSPLHF. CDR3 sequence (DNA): TGTGCCAGCAGCCTATTGGGGGGCTCCTATAATTCACCCCTCCACTTT.

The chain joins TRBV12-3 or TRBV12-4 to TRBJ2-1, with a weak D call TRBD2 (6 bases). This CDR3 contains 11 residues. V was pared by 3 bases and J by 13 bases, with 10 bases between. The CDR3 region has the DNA TGTGCCAGCAGTTTCGGACTACAACAGTTCTTC. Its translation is CASSFGLQQFF.

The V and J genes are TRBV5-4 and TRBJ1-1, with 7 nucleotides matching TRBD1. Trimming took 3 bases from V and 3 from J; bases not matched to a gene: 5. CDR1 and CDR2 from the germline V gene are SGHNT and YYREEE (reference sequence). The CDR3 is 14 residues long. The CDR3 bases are TGTGCCAGCAGCTCCTACAGGGGTGACACTGAAGCTTTCTTT. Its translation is CASSSYRGDTEAFF.

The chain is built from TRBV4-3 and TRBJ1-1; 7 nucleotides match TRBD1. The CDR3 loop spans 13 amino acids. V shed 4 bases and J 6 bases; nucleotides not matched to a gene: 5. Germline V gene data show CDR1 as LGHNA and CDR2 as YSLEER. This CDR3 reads CASSPDRRSEAFF. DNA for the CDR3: TGCGCCAGCAGCCCGGACAGGAGGTCTGAAGCTTTCTTT.

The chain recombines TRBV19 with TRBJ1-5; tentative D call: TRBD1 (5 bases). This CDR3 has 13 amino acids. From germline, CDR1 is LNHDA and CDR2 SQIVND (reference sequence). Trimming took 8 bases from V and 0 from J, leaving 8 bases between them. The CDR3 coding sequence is TGTGCCAGTTCAGGGTCTAGCAATCAGCCCCAGCATTTT. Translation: CASSGSSNQPQHF.

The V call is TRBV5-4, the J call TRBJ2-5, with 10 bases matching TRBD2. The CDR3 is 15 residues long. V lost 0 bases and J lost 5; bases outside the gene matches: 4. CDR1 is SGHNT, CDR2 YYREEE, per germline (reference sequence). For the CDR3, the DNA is TGTGCCAGCAGCTTGGGGAGCGGGAGGGCGGAGACCCAGTACTTC. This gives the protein CASSLGSGRAETQYF.

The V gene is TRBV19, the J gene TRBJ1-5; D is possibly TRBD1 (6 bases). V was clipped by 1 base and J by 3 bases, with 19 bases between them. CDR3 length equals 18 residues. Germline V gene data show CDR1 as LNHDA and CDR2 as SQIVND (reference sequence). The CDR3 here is CASSIGFRGALTNQPQHF. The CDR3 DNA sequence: TGTGCCAGTAGTATAGGGTTCAGGGGCGCTCTGACCAATCAGCCCCAGCATTTT. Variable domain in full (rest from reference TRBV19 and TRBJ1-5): DGGITQSPKYLFRKEGQNVTLSCEQNLNHDAMYWYRQDPGQGLRLIYYSQIVNDFQKGDIAEGYSVSREKKESFPLTVTSAQKNPTAFYLCASSIGFRGALTNQPQHFGDGTRLSIL.

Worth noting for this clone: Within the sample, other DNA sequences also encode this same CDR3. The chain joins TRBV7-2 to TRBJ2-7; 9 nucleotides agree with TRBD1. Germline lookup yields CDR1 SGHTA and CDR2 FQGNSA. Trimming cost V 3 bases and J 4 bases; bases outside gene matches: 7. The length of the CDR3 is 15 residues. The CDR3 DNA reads TGTGCCAGCAGCTTTGGACAGGGGAGTTCATACGAGCAGTACTTC. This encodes CASSFGQGSSYEQYF.